Following are 31 T cell receptor beta chains from one sample sequenced in a study of CD8+CD57+ T cells in acquired aplastic anemia. According to the study, genomic DNA was the template for TCR beta VDJ and CDR3 profiling. TCRdb re-called the reads with MiXCR, one entry per CDR3 protein. This table has 270,000 or so distinct CDR3 sequences, 70% to 85% appearing once. An expansion of CD8+CD57+ cells by flow cytometry had been shown in patients chosen for sequencing. The specimen was sorted CD4+, CD8+, or CD8+CD57+ T cells (not recorded which) from PBMCs. The receptors were gathered from a human donor with aplastic anemia.

Remarks on this clonotype: The junction shows a germline mismatch at one end, possibly a read error. The chain uses TRBV7-8 and TRBJ1-6; unclear D gene. Germline V gene sequence: CDR1 SGHVS, CDR2 FQNEAQ. This CDR3 has 15 amino acids. The DNA for the CDR3 is TGTGCCAGCAGCTTAGAGTCAGATACGCAGTCACCTCTCCACTTT. It encodes CASSLESDTQSPLHF.

A note on this clonotype: A junction end diverges from the germline sequence, so it may reflect a read error. The chain has TRBV7-9 and TRBJ1-1; D is unresolved. Germline V gene lookup returns CDR1 SEHNR and CDR2 FQNEAQ (reference sequence). The CDR3 contains 15 residues. In nucleotides, the CDR3 is TGTGCCAGCAGCTTAGGTCTGAGCGGCTACACTGCAGCTTTCTTT. Translated: CASSLGLSGYTAAFF.

As regards this clonotype: A much bigger clone sits one base away, suggesting this may be a read error. This rearrangement joins TRBV5-5 to TRBJ2-5; 10 nucleotides align to TRBD1. The CDR3 covers 14 residues. Germline assignment: CDR1 SGHKS and CDR2 YYEKEE (reference sequence). The trim removed 3 bases at V and 1 base at J, leaving 0 bases unmatched. The CDR3 protein is CASSWDRGQETQYF. The DNA for the CDR3 is TGTGCCAGCAGCTGGGACAGGGGCCAAGAGACCCAGTACTTC.

There are a few counts of this clonotype. The chain employs TRBV5-6 and TRBJ2-1, with D unresolved. The CDR3 extends over 15 amino acids. V gave up 5 bases and J gave up 2 bases, with 14 bases separating them. Germline CDR1 and CDR2: SGHDT and YYEEEE. The DNA of the CDR3 is TGTGCCAGCAGTCCCGCTGACGGAGCCTACAATGAGCAGTTCTTC. This gives the protein CASSPADGAYNEQFF.

The chain has TRBV4-2 and TRBJ2-7; possibly TRBD2 for D (7 bases). The length of the CDR3 is 15 residues. The V gene lost 5 bases and the J gene lost 4 bases, with 18 bases spanning the gap. The germline V gene encodes CDR1 LGHNA and CDR2 YNFKEQ. CDR3 DNA sequence: TGTGCCAGCAGCTTCCGACGGGGGGCTGGTTACGAGCAGTACTTC. This sequence encodes CASSFRRGAGYEQYF.

This clonotype turned up a few times. The germline gene is not matched at one end of the junction; a read error may be the cause. The rearrangement uses TRBV20-1 and TRBJ1-1; D not resolved. CDR3 length: 12 amino acids. Germline V lookup: CDR1 DFQATT, CDR2 SNEGSKA (reference sequence). The CDR3, as DNA: TGCAGTGCTGACGCCCAGAACAATGAAGCTTTCTTT. Protein: CSADAQNNEAFF.

This clonotype is a singleton in its sample. In this CDR3 the conserved last residue, phenylalanine or tryptophan, is missing, so a read error is likely. Because the CDR3's place on the DNA is in doubt, the DNA is left out and the CDR3 is given as listed by TCRdb. The chain uses TRBV7-2 and TRBJ2-5; the table names TRBD1, a call not compared with the DNA. Per germline, CDR1 SGHTA and CDR2 FQGNSA. The CDR3 is made up of 13 amino acids, end residues included. The CDR3 spells CASSLPGGAAYYY.

CDR3 loop: CASSFQRSGGSTEQFF. CDR3 nucleotide sequence: TGTGCCAGCAGCTTTCAAAGAAGCGGGGGGAGTACTGAGCAGTTCTTC. The V gene is TRBV11-1, the J gene TRBJ2-1, with TRBD2 matching 9 bases. Trimming removed 3 bases from V and 9 bases from J; junction bases left unmatched: 12. CDR3 length: 16 amino acids. The germline CDR1 and CDR2 sequences are SGHAT and FQDESV (reference sequence).

The chain recombines TRBV9 with TRBJ2-3; D is perhaps TRBD1 (6 bases). The CDR3 contains 14 residues. Per the germline V gene, CDR1 is SGDLS and CDR2 is YYNGEE. V was clipped by 0 bases and J by 10 bases, with 15 bases between them. Here the CDR3 DNA reads TGTGCCAGCAGCGTAGGGGCAGGGGCCTACGCGCAGTATTTT. Translating it yields CASSVGAGAYAQYF.

As for this clonotype: At one end, the junction sequence differs from germline, possibly due to a read error. The rearrangement joins TRBV29-1 to TRBJ2-7, with D maybe TRBD2 (5 bases). Looked up from germline, CDR1 is SQVTM and CDR2 is ANQGSEA. CDR3 length: 12 residues. The CDR3 DNA is TGCAGCGTCGAAGACACTAGAAGCGAGCAGTACTTC. It specifies CSVEDTRSEQYF.

This clonotype has at least ten counts. The genes are TRBV7-9 and TRBJ1-2; possibly TRBD1 for D (5 bases). CDR1 SEHNR and CDR2 FQNEAQ come from the germline V gene (reference sequence). The CDR3 consists of 14 residues. V was clipped by 5 bases and J by 5 bases, with 15 bases between them. The CDR3 protein is CASSPAGGGYGYTF. The CDR3 DNA reads TGTGCCAGCAGCCCTGCGGGGGGTGGTTATGGCTACACCTTC.

The J gene is TRBJ2-3, the V gene TRBV7-2; D may match TRBD1 or TRBD2 (5 bases each). V gave up 4 bases and J gave up 8 bases, with 16 bases separating them. Germline V gene lookup returns CDR1 SGHTA and CDR2 FQGNSA. This CDR3 comprises 14 residues. The chain's CDR3 is CASSSAAGQGTQYF. The DNA of the CDR3 is TGTGCCAGCAGCTCCGCGGCGGGTCAGGGTACGCAGTATTTT.

For this clonotype: A junction end diverges from the germline sequence, so it may reflect a read error. The J gene is TRBJ2-3, the V gene TRBV15; D might be TRBD1 (5 bases). The CDR3 loop spans 16 amino acids. CDR1 is LNHNV and CDR2 is YYDKDF in the germline V gene (reference sequence). CDR3 protein: CAASPTVLTNTGTQYF. The CDR3 DNA reads as TGTGCCGCCAGTCCGACGGTGCTCACTAACACAGGTACGCAGTATTTT.

The chain combines TRBV19 with TRBJ2-5, with D perhaps matching TRBD2 (6 bases). The CDR3 sequence is 16 residues long. V lost 3 bases and J 4 bases, leaving 18 bases between the germline ends. Per the germline V gene, CDR1 is LNHDA and CDR2 is SQIVND (reference sequence). DNA for the CDR3: TGTGCCAGTAGTATTTCCGGGACTCCGGGCGGAGAGACCCAGTACTTC. Amino acids: CASSISGTPGGETQYF.

The rearrangement links TRBV7-6 to TRBJ2-3; TRBD1 matches 7 bases. The junction had 11 bases not matched to a gene; V was cut back by 0 bases and J by 8 bases. The CDR3 is made up of 16 amino acids. The germline CDR1 and CDR2 sequences are SGHVS and FNYEAQ. The CDR3: CASSLAHRGKETTQYF. CDR3 bases: TGTGCCAGCAGCTTAGCCCACAGGGGAAAAGAAACTACGCAGTATTTT.

The rearrangement links TRBV7-2 to TRBJ1-1; D ambiguous. This CDR3 region has 14 residues. Germline CDR1 SGHTA, CDR2 FQGNSA. Trimming pared 5 bases from V and 1 base from J, leaving 11 bases between. The CDR3 nucleotides are TGTGCCAGCAGCGTAGTCAGCCAGAACACTGAAGCTTTCTTT. As protein: CASSVVSQNTEAFF. The complete variable domain, with remaining parts taken from reference TRBV7-2 and TRBJ1-1, reads GAGVSQSPSNKVTEKGKDVELRCDPISGHTALYWYRQSLGQGLEFLIYFQGNSAPDKSGLPSDRFSAERTGGSVSTLTIQRTQQEDSAVYLCASSVVSQNTEAFFGQGTRLTVV.

As concerns this clonotype: The germline gene is not matched at one end of the junction; a read error may be the cause. The V and J genes are TRBV7-7 and TRBJ2-3, with D maybe TRBD2 (6 bases). Germline lookup yields CDR1 SSHAT and CDR2 FNYEAQ (reference sequence). There are 14 residues in the CDR3. The CDR3 DNA is TGTTCTCCTAGGATCGGGGGACGAACACTGAAGCTTTCTTTT. Residues: CSPRIGGRTLKLSF.

This clonotype was recorded at least ten times. The CDR3 sequence is CASSFSPHNEQFF. CDR3 coding DNA: TGTGCCAGCAGTTTTTCGCCCCACAATGAGCAGTTCTTC. This chain links TRBV27 with TRBJ2-1; D unclear. Germline V CDR1 and CDR2: MNHEY, SMNVEV (reference sequence). The germline V and J ends were trimmed by 3 bases and 5 bases, with 8 bases remaining between them. The CDR3 is made up of 13 amino acids.

The chain recombines TRBV7-6 with TRBJ1-2; no clear D gene. The CDR3 spans 13 residues. Trimming cost V 7 bases and J 7 bases, with 16 bases left between them. Germline CDR1 reads SGHVS; CDR2 reads FNYEAQ. CDR3: CASTLGRAGGYTF. As DNA, the CDR3 is TGTGCCAGCACCCTAGGCCGTGCAGGTGGCTACACCTTC.

As for this clonotype: At one of its ends the junction is not consistent with the germline gene, which may arise from a read error. The V call is TRBV2, the J call TRBJ2-3; D ambiguous. The CDR3 covers 13 residues. CDR1 and CDR2 (germline): SNHLY, FYNNEI. The DNA of the CDR3 is TGTGCCAGCAGAAATACGGGCAAAGATAATCAGCCTTTT. This translates into CASRNTGKDNQPF.

Of note for this clonotype: The CDR3 does not end in the conserved phenylalanine or tryptophan, so this is likely a read error. The chain has TRBV15 and TRBJ2-5; D unclear. CDR1 LNHNV and CDR2 YYDKDF come from the germline V gene (reference sequence). Trimming removed 3 bases at V and 2 bases at J, with 10 bases between. The CDR3 consists of 14 residues. CDR3 protein: CATSRGRGQETQYI. CDR3 coding DNA: TGTGCCACCAGCAGGGGCCGTGGGCAAGAGACCCAGTACATC.

As to this clonotype: This is likely a read error, given that the CDR3 carries no conserved phenylalanine or tryptophan at its end. It is unclear where the CDR3 begins or ends on the DNA, so no DNA is shown, and the CDR3 is as TCRdb lists it. This rearrangement joins TRBV7-6 to TRBJ1-2. Including both end residues, the CDR3 is 13 amino acids long. Germline V gene data show CDR1 as SGHVS and CDR2 as FNYEAQ. This CDR3 is CASTLGRGPSGAI.

This clonotype was recorded only once. DNA of the CDR3: TGTGCCAGCAGTCACCTCGGGACAGGGGGGATCGGGGAGCTGTTTTTT. The encoded protein is CASSHLGTGGIGELFF. The rearrangement uses TRBV6-5 and TRBJ2-2, with 11 nucleotides matching TRBD1. The CDR3 contains 16 residues. The ends lost 5 bases at V and 7 bases at J; junction bases unmatched: 9. From germline, CDR1 is MNHEY and CDR2 SVGAGI.

The chain is built from TRBV7-9 and TRBJ2-3; maybe TRBD2 (6 bases). The CDR3 extends over 13 amino acids. Germline-derived CDR1 and CDR2 are SEHNR and FQNEAQ (reference sequence). With 8 bases removed from V and 13 bases from J, the gap between germline ends came to 22 bases. For the CDR3, the DNA is TGTGCCAGCGGGGTCGGGGGAAGCGGTGGGAAGTATTTT. Translating it yields CASGVGGSGGKYF.

This chain links TRBV5-5 with TRBJ2-5; 7 nucleotides agree with TRBD1. Per germline, CDR1 SGHKS and CDR2 YYEKEE (reference sequence). The ends lost 4 bases at V and 0 bases at J; junction bases unmatched: 3. The CDR3 sequence is 14 residues long. The CDR3 spells CASSIDRDQETQYF. The CDR3 DNA reads as TGTGCCAGCAGCATAGACAGGGACCAAGAGACCCAGTACTTC.

This clonotype has only a few counts. V is TRBV20-1 and J is TRBJ2-3; 10 bases align to TRBD2. The ends lost 6 bases at V and 6 bases at J; junction bases unmatched: 12. The CDR3 covers 15 residues. Germline CDR1 is DFQATT and CDR2 is SNEGSKA (reference sequence). The chain's CDR3 is CSAYPSGGASDTQYF. CDR3 sequence (DNA): TGCAGTGCCTACCCAAGCGGGGGGGCGTCTGATACGCAGTATTTT.

This clonotype was counted ten times or more. This rearrangement joins TRBV7-8 to TRBJ2-7, with D perhaps matching TRBD2 (5 bases). Germline-derived CDR1 and CDR2 are SGHVS and FQNEAQ. The CDR3 runs to 12 residues. V lost 0 bases to trimming and J lost 6 bases, with 6 bases between them. The CDR3 spells CASSLAGAEQYV. In DNA, the CDR3 is TGTGCCAGCAGCTTAGCGGGAGCCGAGCAGTACGTC.

The V gene is TRBV7-6, the J gene TRBJ2-1, with TRBD1 matching over 10 bases. V lost 5 bases to trimming and J lost 9 bases; unmatched junction nucleotides: 7. CDR3 size: 14 residues. CDR1 SGHVS and CDR2 FNYEAQ come from the germline V gene. CDR3 sequence: CASSLGTGVGEQFF. The DNA for the CDR3 is TGTGCCAGCAGCCTGGGGACAGGGGTTGGTGAGCAGTTCTTC.

In the case of this clonotype: The CDR3 does not close with the conserved phenylalanine or tryptophan, likely indicating a read error. The limits of the CDR3 on the DNA are not certain, so only TCRdb's listed CDR3 is given. CDR3 region: CASSLTSGRRNEQ. The rearrangement links TRBV7-9 to TRBJ2-7; the table's D call, TRBD1, has no DNA check behind it. The CDR3 is made up of 13 amino acids, end residues included. Germline loops: CDR1 SEHNR, CDR2 FQNEAQ (reference sequence).

J is TRBJ2-5 and V is TRBV7-9; D perhaps matches TRBD1 (6 bases). Germline V gene sequence: CDR1 SEHNR, CDR2 FQNEAQ (reference sequence). V was clipped by 5 bases and J by 12 bases, with 22 bases between them. The CDR3 totals 14 residues. The CDR3, as DNA: TGTGCCAGCAGCAGGGGATCAAGCCAGGGGAGCGAGTACTTC. The encoded protein is CASSRGSSQGSEYF.

This clonotype appeared a single time. At one boundary the junction diverges from the germline segment, which might be a read error. The rearrangement uses TRBV11-2 and TRBJ1-6, with 7 bases lining up with TRBD1. The CDR3 sequence is 15 residues long. Germline CDR1 reads SGHAT; CDR2 reads FQNNGV. CDR3 in DNA: TGCCAGCAGCCAGGGGACAGAATAATTAATTCACCCCTCCACTTT. It is translated as CQQPGDRIINSPLHF.